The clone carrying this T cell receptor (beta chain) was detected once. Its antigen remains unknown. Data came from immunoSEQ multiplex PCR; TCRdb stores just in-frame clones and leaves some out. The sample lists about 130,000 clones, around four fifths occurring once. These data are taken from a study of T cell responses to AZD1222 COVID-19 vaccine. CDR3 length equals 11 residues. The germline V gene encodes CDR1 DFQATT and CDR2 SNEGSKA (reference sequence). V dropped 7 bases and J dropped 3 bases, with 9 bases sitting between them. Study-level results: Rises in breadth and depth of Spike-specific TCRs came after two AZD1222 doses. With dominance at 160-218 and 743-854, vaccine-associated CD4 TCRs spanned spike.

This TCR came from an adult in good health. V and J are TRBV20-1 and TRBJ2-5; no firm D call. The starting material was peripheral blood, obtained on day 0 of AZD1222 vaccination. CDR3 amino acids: CSVRAEETQYF. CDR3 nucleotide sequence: TGCAGTGTAAGGGCGGAAGAGACCCAGTACTTC.